A single sample is the source of the 22 T cell receptor beta chains below, sequenced in a study of blood T cell repertoires in COVID-19. Produced via immunoSEQ multiplex PCR; TCRdb's table is partial and in-frame only. The sample has around 250,000 clones; roughly 89% are singletons. The sequencing sample was made of peripheral blood. The receptors stem from a woman between 35 and 50 years old who had recovered from COVID-19.

The chain links TRBV28 to TRBJ1-2; TRBD1 is a possible D gene (5 bases). The V gene's germline CDR1 is MDHEN and CDR2 SYDVKM. The CDR3 extends over 13 amino acids. V dropped 7 bases and J dropped 4 bases, with 13 bases sitting between them. DNA of the CDR3: TGTGCCAGCAATGAAGGGGTCGGCTATGGCTACACCTTC. Translation: CASNEGVGYGYTF.

This clone was found once. This chain links TRBV7-3 with TRBJ2-1; 9 bases map to TRBD2. Per the germline V gene, CDR1 is SGHTA and CDR2 is FQGTGA. With V trimmed by 5 bases and J by 0 bases, 14 bases remained unmatched. This CDR3 spans 19 amino acids. The CDR3 DNA reads TGTGCCAGCAGCCCCCACCCGTGGATTAGCGGGAGCTCCTACAATGAGCAGTTCTTC. Translation: CASSPHPWISGSSYNEQFF. Together with reference TRBV7-3 and TRBJ2-1, the CDR3 gives the full variable domain: GAGVSQTPSNKVTEKGKYVELRCDPISGHTALYWYRQSLGQGPEFLIYFQGTGAADDSGLPNDRFFAVRPEGSVSTLKIQRTERGDSAVYLCASSPHPWISGSSYNEQFFGPGTRLTVL.

The chain has TRBV19 and TRBJ1-1; D gene unclear. V was shortened by 5 bases and J by 6 bases, with 10 bases between the two germline ends. CDR3 length equals 12 residues. The germline gives CDR1 LNHDA, CDR2 SQIVND (reference sequence). CDR3 amino acids: CASSPQRSEAFF. For the CDR3, the DNA is TGTGCCAGTAGTCCCCAGCGCTCTGAAGCTTTCTTT.

The chain carries TRBV24-1 and TRBJ2-7, with 11 bases that match TRBD2. The CDR3 consists of 15 residues. V was pared by 3 bases and J by 6 bases, with 6 bases of the junction left unmatched. The germline V gene encodes CDR1 KGHDR and CDR2 SFDVKD. CDR3 sequence (DNA): TGTGCCACCAGTGATACTAGCGGGAGAACTGGCGAGCAGTACTTC. It specifies CATSDTSGRTGEQYF.

V and J are TRBV27 and TRBJ2-1; TRBD1 matches 7 bases. CDR1 MNHEY and CDR2 SMNVEV come from the germline V gene (reference sequence). The CDR3 runs 14 residues. J was trimmed by 7 bases and V by 5 bases; bases with no gene match: 8. CDR3 in DNA: TGTGCCAGCAGTGGACCAGGGGGTAGGAATGAGCAGTTCTTC. This codes for CASSGPGGRNEQFF.

This sequence joins TRBV5-4 and TRBJ1-2, with TRBD1 matching 9 bases. The trim removed 3 bases at V and 6 bases at J, leaving 9 bases unmatched. The CDR3 loop spans 15 amino acids. Germline V gene sequence: CDR1 SGHNT, CDR2 YYREEE (reference sequence). The CDR3 DNA is TGTGCCAGCAGCTCCGGGACAGGGCTTTCGAATGGCTACACCTTC. Its translation: CASSSGTGLSNGYTF.

The rearrangement uses TRBV7-8 and TRBJ2-1, with 12 positions matching TRBD1. This CDR3 is built from 20 residues. Germline V gives CDR1 SGHVS, CDR2 FQNEAQ. Trimming at V came to 3 bases and at J to 2 bases, leaving 14 bases not matched to a gene. The CDR3 DNA reads TGTGCCAGCAGCTTGCTACCGGGACAGGGGGCTAATAATCCCTACAATGAGCAGTTCTTC. It translates to CASSLLPGQGANNPYNEQFF.

The V call is TRBV19, the J call TRBJ2-7, with D tentatively TRBD1 (7 bases). The length of the CDR3 is 14 residues. V was trimmed by 0 bases and J by 6 bases, leaving 12 bases between them. Germline V gene lookup returns CDR1 LNHDA and CDR2 SQIVND (reference sequence). DNA of the CDR3: TGTGCCAGTAGTATAGAGGAGGGGGCGGTCGAGCAGTACTTC. This codes for CASSIEEGAVEQYF.

This chain uses TRBV5-8 with TRBJ1-5; D is unclear. Germline CDR1 and CDR2: SGHTS and YDEGEE. The CDR3 extends over 13 amino acids. V lost 1 base and J lost 6, with 8 bases in between. The CDR3: CASSLFEGQPQHF. CDR3 DNA sequence: TGTGCCAGCAGCTTGTTTGAGGGTCAGCCCCAGCATTTT.

The chain is built from TRBV27 and TRBJ2-3; D is undetermined. CDR3 length: 15 amino acids. The V end lost 7 bases, the J end lost 4 bases, and 18 bases lay between the germline ends. From germline, CDR1 is MNHEY and CDR2 SMNVEV (reference sequence). This CDR3 is CASNFGSGLSDTQYF. In nucleotides, the CDR3 is TGTGCCAGCAATTTTGGCTCCGGGTTATCAGATACGCAGTATTTT.

The rearrangement links TRBV12-5 to TRBJ1-4; 7 nucleotides line up with TRBD1. V shed 1 base, J shed 11 bases, and the junction held 19 bases outside the gene matches. Germline assignment: CDR1 LGHNT and CDR2 FRNRAP. The CDR3 extends over 18 amino acids. CDR3 residues: CASGLDPPVQIQGSKLFF. The CDR3 DNA follows: TGTGCTAGTGGTTTGGACCCCCCCGTTCAAATACAGGGGTCGAAACTGTTTTTT.

The J gene is TRBJ2-7, the V gene TRBV27; 14 bases line up with TRBD2. V gave up 5 bases and J gave up 0 bases; unmatched junction bases: 6. The CDR3 sequence is 17 residues long. Germline assignment: CDR1 MNHEY and CDR2 SMNVEV (reference sequence). The CDR3 sequence is CASSTGTSGRNSYEQYF. DNA of the CDR3: TGTGCCAGCAGTACCGGGACTAGCGGGAGAAACTCCTACGAGCAGTACTTC.

The chain couples TRBV5-1 to TRBJ2-1; perhaps TRBD1 as D (6 bases). Germline lookup yields CDR1 SGHRS and CDR2 YFSETQ. CDR3 length equals 14 residues. V was pared by 2 bases and J by 1 base, with 7 bases between. CDR3 in amino acids: CASSLQGSYNEQFF. The CDR3 DNA sequence: TGCGCCAGCAGCTTACAGGGATCCTACAATGAGCAGTTCTTC. The variable domain in full, with the rest retrieved from reference TRBV5-1 and TRBJ2-1, is KAGVTQTPRYLIKTRGQQVTLSCSPISGHRSVSWYQQTPGQGLQFLFEYFSETQRNKGNFPGRFSGRQFSNSRSEMNVSTLELGDSALYLCASSLQGSYNEQFFGPGTRLTVL.

This sequence joins TRBV9 and TRBJ2-2, with 12 bases matching TRBD2. V lost 4 bases, J lost 2 bases, and 3 bases stayed unmatched. CDR1 SGDLS and CDR2 YYNGEE come from the germline V gene. This CDR3 is built from 16 residues. The CDR3 DNA reads as TGTGCCAGCAGCTTCGGACTAGCGGGAAACACCGGGGAGCTGTTTTTT. It is translated as CASSFGLAGNTGELFF.

The rearrangement joins TRBV14 to TRBJ2-7; 7 bases map to TRBD2. The CDR3 is made up of 15 amino acids. The germline V gene encodes CDR1 SGHDN and CDR2 FVKESK. V was pared by 3 bases and J by 6 bases, with 11 bases of the junction left unmatched. Here the CDR3 reads CASSQGGRVQGEQYF. The CDR3 nucleotides read TGTGCCAGCAGCCAGGGAGGGAGAGTTCAAGGCGAGCAGTACTTC.

The rearrangement joins TRBV7-2 to TRBJ2-3; D might be TRBD2 (6 bases). CDR3 length: 16 residues. Trimming cost V 5 bases and J 0 bases, with 15 bases left between them. The germline gives CDR1 SGHTA, CDR2 FQGNSA. The CDR3 loop reads CASSPGLGSSTDTQYF. Written as DNA, the CDR3 is TGTGCCAGCAGCCCGGGACTCGGATCTAGCACAGATACGCAGTATTTT.

A note on this clone: A read error may account for a junction end that differs from germline. The rearrangement joins TRBV12-3 or TRBV12-4 to TRBJ2-5; 7 nucleotides match TRBD1. This CDR3 has 13 residues. CDR3 protein: CASSSTGQGTQYF. Written as DNA, the CDR3 is TGTGCCAGCAGTTCGACAGGGCAAGGGACCCAGTACTTC.

This chain connects TRBV5-1 to TRBJ1-6; weak D call: TRBD1 (6 bases). The germline V gene encodes CDR1 SGHRS and CDR2 YFSETQ. This CDR3 contains 16 residues. Trimming took off 3 bases at V and 7 bases at J, with 17 bases between the two ends. The DNA of the CDR3 is TGCGCCAGCAGCTACGCGACGACGGGACACAATTCACCCCTCCACTTT. Translation gives CASSYATTGHNSPLHF.

The V and J genes are TRBV6-5 and TRBJ1-1; 7 nucleotides match TRBD1. Trimming at V came to 5 bases and at J to 1 base, leaving 7 bases not matched to a gene. Germline V gene sequence: CDR1 MNHEY, CDR2 SVGAGI. The CDR3 totals 15 residues. The CDR3 DNA reads as TGTGCCAGCAGTACCTTGACAGGGTGGAACACTGAAGCTTTCTTT. It encodes CASSTLTGWNTEAFF.

The V gene is TRBV29-1, the J gene TRBJ2-2; D is uncertain. V shed 3 bases and J shed 0 bases, with 8 bases lying between them. Germline V CDR1 and CDR2: SQVTM, ANQGSEA. This CDR3 has 14 residues. The CDR3 sequence: CSVDWSSNTGELFF. CDR3 coding DNA: TGCAGCGTTGATTGGAGTTCGAACACCGGGGAGCTGTTTTTT.

This chain uses TRBV28 with TRBJ2-7; D possibly corresponds to TRBD2 (6 bases). The CDR3 loop spans 14 amino acids. Germline CDR1 and CDR2: MDHEN and SYDVKM. Trimming cost V 6 bases and J 4 bases, with 16 bases left between them. The CDR3 here is CASSGGTGYYEQYF. CDR3 DNA sequence: TGTGCCAGCAGCGGCGGGACGGGGTATTACGAGCAGTACTTC.

The chain has TRBV9 and TRBJ2-5, with 7 bases aligning to TRBD1. Germline V CDR1 and CDR2: SGDLS, YYNGEE. V was pared by 3 bases and J by 7 bases, with 12 bases of the junction left unmatched. This CDR3 contains 15 residues. The CDR3, as DNA: TGTGCCAGCAGCGCAGGCGTCGGGGACAGTCCGACCCAGTACTTC. Translation: CASSAGVGDSPTQYF.